This T cell receptor (beta chain) was identified in a study of CD8 T cells in Susac syndrome. The RNA, about 0.45 to 1 ug, was put through reverse transcription using random hexamers. TCRdb called the immunoSEQ multiplex PCR reads again in MiXCR, with one record for every CDR3 protein. The table lists approximately 130,000 distinct CDR3 sequences, around nine tenths of them singletons, with roughly 0.25% in the top ten. This clonotype originated in a human donor with multiple sclerosis. Sequenced: CD8+ T cells from PBMCs.

This CDR3 reads CASSSGNGQPQHF. DNA of the CDR3: TGTGCCAGCAGTTCAGGGAACGGTCAGCCCCAGCATTTT. V usage is TRBV28 and J usage is TRBJ1-5; D may be TRBD1 (5 bases). Trimming left V 4 bases short and J 6 bases short, with 10 bases between. This CDR3 comprises 13 residues. In germline, CDR1 is MDHEN, CDR2 SYDVKM.